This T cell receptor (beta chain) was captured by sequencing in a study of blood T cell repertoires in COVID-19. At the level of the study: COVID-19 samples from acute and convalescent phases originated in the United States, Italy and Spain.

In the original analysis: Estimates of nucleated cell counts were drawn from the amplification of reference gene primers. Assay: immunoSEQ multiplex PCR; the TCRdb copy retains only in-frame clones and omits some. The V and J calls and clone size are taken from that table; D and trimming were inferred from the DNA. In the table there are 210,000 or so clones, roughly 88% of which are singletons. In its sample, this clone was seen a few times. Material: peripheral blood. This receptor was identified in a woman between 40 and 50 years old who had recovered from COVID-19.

CDR3 in DNA: TGCGCCAGCAGCTTGGCCAGCGGAATTAACACTGAAGCTTTCTTT. This encodes CASSLASGINTEAFF. The chain employs TRBV5-1 and TRBJ1-1, with D hard to call. V dropped 0 bases and J dropped 2 bases, with 11 bases sitting between them. CDR3 length: 15 amino acids. From germline, CDR1 is SGHRS and CDR2 YFSETQ.